The source of this TCR beta chain is a study of shared clonotypes between healthy human individuals. In germline, CDR1 is SGHNT, CDR2 YYREEE (reference sequence). This CDR3 is 15 amino acids long. V lost 0 bases and J lost 5; bases outside the gene matches: 6. Clones were sequenced by immunoSEQ multiplex PCR, and TCRdb holds only the in-frame ones, with some missing. The table shows about 1 million clones, with approximately 72% occurring only once. There were no recent acute infections or vaccinations among the donors, who were healthy HIV-negative adults. Adults of Caucasian background living in Nashville, Tennessee made up all donors.

The receptor was derived from a man between 18 and 29 years old in good health. The chain employs TRBV5-4 and TRBJ2-3; 7 nucleotides agree with TRBD2. The specimen sequenced was memory CD4+ T cells sorted from blood. Subset here: CD45RA-negative fraction. The CDR3 DNA sequence: TGTGCCAGCAGCTTGGCCGGGGGGAGGGGAGATACGCAGTATTTT. Translating gives CASSLAGGRGDTQYF. Using reference TRBV5-4 and TRBJ2-3 for the parts outside the CDR3, the full variable domain is ETGVTQSPTHLIKTRGQQVTLRCSSQSGHNTVSWYQQALGQGPQFIFQYYREEENGRGNFPPRFSGLQFPNYSSELNVNALELDDSALYLCASSLAGGRGDTQYFGPGTRLTVL.